This entry describes one T cell receptor beta chain. Participants had their cohort set by participant-reported clinical history. Two negative PCRs, clearance, or symptom resolution characterized the recovered Cohort 3 donors. The sample comes from a study of blood T cell repertoires in COVID-19. Across the whole study: T cells, B-cell-depleted T cells, or PBMCs provided the cDNA or gDNA that served as material.

Generated by immunoSEQ multiplex PCR, the TCRdb table keeps only in-frame clones and is missing some. This repertoire shows about 310,000 clones, over 75% found once; its top ten account for over 9%. The CDR3 spans 15 residues. V lost 0 bases, J lost 4 bases, and 11 bases lay in between. The germline gives CDR1 SGHNT, CDR2 YYREEE (reference sequence). Sequencing input: PBMCs or T cells enriched from blood (not recorded which). The V and J genes are TRBV5-4 and TRBJ2-1; the D gene is possibly TRBD2 (6 bases). The clonotype originates from a woman in her thirties or forties who had recovered from COVID-19. In nucleotides, the CDR3 is TGTGCCAGCAGCTTGGAGGCTAGCGCGTACAATGAGCAGTTCTTC. This encodes CASSLEASAYNEQFF.